The rows below give T cell receptor beta chains drawn from one sample of a study of identical twins. TCRdb reprocessed the 5' RACE reads with MiXCR, giving one entry per CDR3 protein. The top ten hold about 0.91% of the sample, which has 500,000 to 600,000 distinct CDR3 sequences, about 20% seen once. The data also belong to a second study, concerning T cells expressing NK-cell markers.

The sample taken for sequencing was CD4+ T cells sorted from blood. The receptor source for this set is a woman younger than 35 in good health. CDR3s include the opening cysteine and the closing phenylalanine or tryptophan. The D gene is left open where the match is weak. Not every row has a clone size; where given, it reads once, few, many or a size class.

D	V	size	J	CDR3	DNA
TRBD2	TRBV9	few	TRBJ2-1	CASSVVGTSLSSSYNEQFF	TGTGCCAGCAGCGTAGTAGGGACTAGCCTCTCAAGCTCCTACAATGAGCAGTTCTTC
TRBD1	TRBV10-3	few	TRBJ2-7	CAISEVQGADEQYF	TGTGCCATCAGTGAGGTTCAGGGGGCCGACGAGCAGTACTTC
NA	TRBV20-1	NA	TRBJ2-1	CSARNPSGEQFF	TGCAGTGCTAGGAACCCTTCAGGCGAGCAGTTCTTC
NA	TRBV20-1	few	TRBJ1-2	CSAKPSGIYGYTF	TGCAGTGCTAAACCATCGGGAATCTATGGCTACACCTTC
TRBD2	TRBV5-1	NA	TRBJ2-3	CASSPAVPAGVATQYF	TGCGCCAGCAGCCCGGCGGTCCCAGCGGGAGTTGCTACGCAGTATTTT
TRBD2	TRBV4-2	many	TRBJ2-5	CASSQSGGVQQETQYF	TGTGCCAGCAGCCAATCGGGAGGAGTCCAGCAAGAGACCCAGTACTTC
TRBD2	TRBV11-3	few	TRBJ2-1	CASSPGGSDNEQFF	TGTGCCAGCAGCCCCGGGGGGTCCGACAATGAGCAGTTCTTC
NA	TRBV20-1	NA	TRBJ2-3	CSARNPGGTDTQYF	TGCAGTGCTAGGAATCCGGGGGGCACAGATACGCAGTATTTT
NA	TRBV9	NA	TRBJ1-1	CASSVEGGRNEAFF	TGTGCCAGCAGCGTAGAGGGCGGACGAAACGAAGCTTTCTTT
NA	TRBV3-1	NA	TRBJ2-1	CASSQDWAPYNEQFF	TGTGCCAGCAGCCAAGATTGGGCGCCATACAATGAGCAGTTCTTC
NA	TRBV11-2	NA	TRBJ2-1	CASSPTRDSQFF	TGTGCCAGCAGCCCGACCCGGGACTCGCAGTTCTTC
NA	TRBV12-3/TRBV12-4	few	TRBJ2-7	CASSRSTGYHEQYF	TGTGCCAGCAGTCGCTCCACAGGGTACCACGAGCAGTACTTC
NA	TRBV20-1	NA	TRBJ1-2	CSAVGVYGYTF	TGCAGTGCTGTGGGGGTTTATGGCTACACCTTC